This T cell receptor (beta chain) was retrieved from a study of blood T cells in healthy people across ages. General observations from the study: Estimates of diversity drawn from one million T cells were considered underestimates.

Trimming removed 4 bases at V and 0 bases at J, with 10 bases between. CDR1 and CDR2 from the germline V gene are DFQATT and SNEGSKA (reference sequence). CDR3 size: 13 residues. A remark on this clonotype: The antigen is unknown.

Using a J-beta primer mix together with a sample-barcoded 5' primer, a second PCR was run for about 7 to 12 cycles. TCRdb fed the 5' RACE reads into MiXCR, producing one record per CDR3 protein. The data hold around 1.5 million distinct CDR3 sequences, with approximately 59% observed a single time. Material: blood. The chain couples TRBV20-1 to TRBJ2-7; D is perhaps TRBD2 (5 bases). The receptor was derived from a man aged 18 to 35 in good health. CDR3 sequence (DNA): TGCAGTGCTAACGGACTTATCTCCTACGAGCAGTACTTC. It yields the protein CSANGLISYEQYF.